The clone carrying this T cell receptor (beta chain) was recorded a few times. The antigen is unknown. CDR1 is SGHTA and CDR2 is FQGNSA in the germline V gene. V was pared by 8 bases and J by 5 bases, with 17 bases between. This CDR3 is 14 amino acids long. This sample was included in a study of regulatory T cells in long-lasting Graves disease. Study-level background: Graves' disease counted as persistent after over 5 years of antithyroid drugs with positive TSH receptor antibodies.

Time point defined: persistent/refractory GD, antithyroid drugs over 5 years with positive TRAb. Extracted RNA from PBMCs served as the source of the TCR library. Xi'an, China, was home to the endocrinology department that provided patients. Construction of the TCR beta libraries employed iRepertoire HTBI primers in conjunction with Arm-PCR of CDR3 regions. TCRdb ran MiXCR on the multiplex PCR reads and lists one entry per CDR3 protein. The sample yields roughly 470,000 distinct CDR3 sequences, less than 25% seen once. Findings and limits, study-wide: More public clonotypes were shared by persistent patients (fewer than 3,000) than by new patients (about 970). Persistent disease was characterized by preferential usage of TRBV28, TRBJ1-2 and TRBJ2-5.

The V and J genes are TRBV7-2 and TRBJ2-3; D uncertain. Here the sequenced sample was peripheral blood mononuclear cells (PBMCs), taken when the disease was refractory, from a patient treated with antithyroid drugs. This receptor was taken from a female donor with Graves disease. The CDR3 sequence is CASGTGSGGDTQYF. In DNA form, the CDR3 reads TGTGCCAGCGGAACTGGTTCCGGTGGAGATACGCAGTATTTT.